This entry is about one T cell receptor (beta chain). The unsorted libraries originated from 2 million PBMCs that had been stored at -80 C. MiXCR, run by TCRdb on the 5' RACE reads, gives a single entry per CDR3 protein. This table holds about 66,000 distinct CDR3 sequences, 3.5% to 5% found once. Germline-derived CDR1 and CDR2 are SGHRS and YFSETQ. This CDR3 is 14 amino acids long. Deletions cut 2 bases from V and 3 bases from J, with 11 bases between. The sample belongs to a study of neurological immune-mediated disorders. The chain couples TRBV5-1 to TRBJ1-1; maybe TRBD1 (6 bases). The receptor comes from a man aged 25 to 40 with multiple sclerosis. Sequenced input: PBMCs. The CDR3 spells CASSLQGSDTEAFF. CDR3 DNA: TGCGCCAGCAGCTTACAGGGTAGCGACACTGAAGCTTTCTTT. Drawing the rest from reference TRBV5-1 and TRBJ1-1, the complete variable domain is KAGVTQTPRYLIKTRGQQVTLSCSPISGHRSVSWYQQTPGQGLQFLFEYFSETQRNKGNFPGRFSGRQFSNSRSEMNVSTLELGDSALYLCASSLQGSDTEAFFGQGTRLTVV.